Below, 5 T cell receptor beta chains from the same sample are listed, as sequenced in a study of blood T cell repertoires in COVID-19 (dated by TCRdb to about 2020). The method was the immunoSEQ multiplex PCR assay. Drawn from immuneACCESS, this table holds only the in-frame rearrangements with V and J called that TCRdb kept. Clones are partly lost; checked studies trace under half to an unresolved V gene and leave the rest unexplained. The sample has under 150,000 clones on record, around 81% of them singletons. Approximately 5% of the sample rests with the top ten. The sample was peripheral blood. The receptors were sampled from a woman between 50 and 59 years old with acute or convalescent COVID-19.

V is TRBV12-3 or TRBV12-4 and J is TRBJ1-5; 10 positions agree with TRBD1. The CDR3 totals 13 residues. With 9 bases clipped from V and 4 bases from J, the junction kept 3 bases outside the gene matches. CDR3 bases: TGTGCCAGTGGGACAGGGGCTAATCAGCCCCAGCATTTT. Amino acids: CASGTGANQPQHF.

In regard to this clone: The same CDR3 can be traced to other DNA sequences in this sample. The J gene is TRBJ1-4, the V gene TRBV2, with D unresolved. V lost 3 bases, J lost 0 bases, and 5 bases lay in between. The CDR3 totals 14 residues. From germline, CDR1 is SNHLY and CDR2 FYNNEI. The CDR3 DNA sequence: TGTGCCAGCAGTGACAGCGCAACTAATGAAAAACTGTTTTTT. This encodes CASSDSATNEKLFF.

The rearrangement uses TRBV7-9 and TRBJ2-5, with TRBD1 matching 9 bases. Germline loops: CDR1 SEHNR, CDR2 FQNEAQ (reference sequence). This CDR3 is built from 15 residues. The ends lost 5 bases at V and 3 bases at J; junction bases unmatched: 7. This CDR3 is CASSPGQGLKETQYF. In DNA, the CDR3 is TGTGCCAGCAGCCCGGGACAGGGCCTAAAAGAGACCCAGTACTTC.

CDR3 region: CASSLANYNEQFF. The DNA of the CDR3 is TGTGCCAGCAGCCTAGCTAACTACAATGAGCAGTTCTTC. The chain carries TRBV11-3 and TRBJ2-1, with a weak D call TRBD2 (5 bases). CDR1 is SGHNT and CDR2 is YENEEA in the germline V gene. V was shortened by 5 bases and J by 3 bases, with 8 bases between the two germline ends. This CDR3 spans 13 amino acids.

V and J are TRBV19 and TRBJ1-4, with a possible D match to TRBD1 (5 bases). CDR1 is LNHDA and CDR2 is SQIVND in the germline V gene (reference sequence). V lost 4 bases, J lost 6 bases, and 9 bases lay in between. The CDR3 runs 13 residues. The CDR3 protein is CASSTGPDEKLFF. In DNA form, the CDR3 reads TGTGCCAGTAGTACAGGGCCGGATGAAAAACTGTTTTTT.